This passage covers 9 T cell receptor beta chains from one sample sequenced in a study of T cells in Graves' hyperthyroidism and ophthalmopathy. Researchers took RNA transcripts and amplified the TCR beta CDR3 regions from them. First-round RT-PCR targeting the TCR CDR3 was performed with the HTBI primer set. TCRdb recomputed calls from the multiplex PCR reads with MiXCR, one row per CDR3 protein. The sample includes 700,000 or so distinct CDR3 sequences, around 15% of them seen just once. The sequenced material came from blood. Source of these receptors: a woman aged 45-59 years with Graves' ophthalmopathy.

This clonotype was detected once. This may come from a read error, since a much larger clone is one base off. The chain couples TRBV27 to TRBJ2-1; possibly TRBD1 or TRBD2 for D (5 bases each). The length of the CDR3 is 15 residues. Germline lookup yields CDR1 MNHEY and CDR2 SMNVEV (reference sequence). Trimming removed 6 bases at V and 0 bases at J, with 12 bases between. DNA of the CDR3: TGTGCCAGCAGATCGGGGCCGGGCTCCTACAATGAGCAGTTCTTC. Translated, it gives CASRSGPGSYNEQFF.

The chain couples TRBV5-4 to TRBJ1-4; D might be TRBD1 (6 bases). V lost 4 bases, J lost 7 bases, and 17 bases lay in between. This CDR3 is built from 15 residues. Germline assignment: CDR1 SGHNT and CDR2 YYREEE (reference sequence). CDR3 amino acids: CASSRGVAGVEKLFF. For the CDR3, the DNA is TGTGCCAGCAGCCGTGGGGTGGCAGGGGTTGAAAAACTGTTTTTT.

This rearrangement joins TRBV18 to TRBJ1-1; 9 bases align to TRBD1. Germline trimming cut 6 bases from V and 0 bases from J; bases unmatched to any gene: 5. Germline values: CDR1 KGHSH, CDR2 LQKENI. This CDR3 has 15 residues. The CDR3 spells CASSADRGMNTEAFF. The CDR3 nucleotides are TGTGCCAGCTCGGCCGACAGGGGGATGAACACTGAAGCTTTCTTT. The whole variable domain, remainder taken from reference TRBV18 and TRBJ1-1, is NAGVMQNPRHLVRRRGQEARLRCSPMKGHSHVYWYRQLPEEGLKFMVYLQKENIIDESGMPKERFSAEFPKEGPSILRIQQVVRGDSAAYFCASSADRGMNTEAFFGQGTRLTVV.

In this sample, this clonotype turned up many times. This chain's CDR3 is CASSEDVGGFTDTQYF. The DNA for the CDR3 is TGTGCCAGCAGTGAAGACGTAGGCGGATTCACAGATACGCAGTATTTT. V and J are TRBV6-1 and TRBJ2-3; D is unclear. Germline V gene lookup returns CDR1 MNHNS and CDR2 SASEGT. This CDR3 contains 16 residues. The V gene lost 1 base and the J gene lost 2 bases, with 13 bases spanning the gap.

This rearrangement joins TRBV15 to TRBJ1-2; the match to TRBD1 covers 10 bases. CDR1 LNHNV and CDR2 YYDKDF come from the germline V gene (reference sequence). V shed 1 base, J shed 4 bases, and the junction held 12 bases outside the gene matches. The CDR3 is 18 residues long. CDR3 in amino acids: CATSRALSGTGERYGYTF. The CDR3 nucleotides read TGTGCCACCAGCAGAGCCCTGTCGGGGACAGGGGAACGCTATGGCTACACCTTC.

Ten or more counts support this clonotype. The chain couples TRBV2 to TRBJ1-5, with a possible D match to TRBD1 (5 bases). V dropped 7 bases and J dropped 2 bases, with 9 bases sitting between them. There are 13 residues in the CDR3. Germline V gene data show CDR1 as SNHLY and CDR2 as FYNNEI. CDR3 loop: CASMGRRNQPQHF. The CDR3 DNA sequence: TGTGCCAGCATGGGACGTCGCAATCAGCCCCAGCATTTT. Based on the CDR3 plus reference TRBV2 and TRBJ1-5, the full variable domain is EPEVTQTPSHQVTQMGQEVILRCVPISNHLYFYWYRQILGQKVEFLVSFYNNEISEKSEIFDDQFSVERPDGSNFTLKIRSTKLEDSAMYFCASMGRRNQPQHFGDGTRLSIL.

In its sample, this clonotype was seen a few times. The chain links TRBV15 to TRBJ1-2; D uncertain. Trimming cost V 0 bases and J 4 bases, with 9 bases left between them. Germline V lookup: CDR1 LNHNV, CDR2 YYDKDF (reference sequence). This CDR3 region has 14 residues. The CDR3 protein is CATSRDRAGYGYTF. The CDR3 DNA follows: TGTGCCACCAGCAGAGATAGGGCCGGCTATGGCTACACCTTC.

This clonotype showed up many times. J is TRBJ2-1 and V is TRBV7-2; D remains ambiguous. CDR1 is SGHTA and CDR2 is FQGNSA in the germline V gene. Trimming stripped 0 bases from V and 9 bases from J, with 9 bases between. This CDR3 is built from 13 residues. The CDR3 bases are TGTGCCAGCAGCTTAGCTCTCGGATTTGAGCAGTTCTTC. Its translation is CASSLALGFEQFF.

This clonotype occurred many times. The chain employs TRBV5-1 and TRBJ1-1; 9 bases fit TRBD1. Germline lookup yields CDR1 SGHRS and CDR2 YFSETQ. The CDR3 length is 14 residues. Germline trimming cut 6 bases from V and 4 bases from J; bases unmatched to any gene: 7. CDR3 residues: CASTFMTGGTEAFF. The CDR3, as DNA: TGCGCCAGCACCTTCATGACAGGGGGCACTGAAGCTTTCTTT.